One and the same sample provided the 14 T cell receptor beta chains below, sequenced in a study of HIV-infected patients and healthy controls. The repertoire came from unfractionated whole blood and reflected all unsorted peripheral T cells. cDNA was made from around 0.5 ug RNA using alpha and beta constant primers. Alpha and beta chain libraries were made separately by chain-specific third strand synthesis with multiplexing indices. Using its own MiXCR run on the 5' RACE reads, TCRdb lists one record per CDR3 protein. Here the sample spans some 11,000 distinct CDR3 sequences, roughly 9.5% being singletons. Source: blood, taken before antiretroviral therapy. The receptors stem from an adult with HIV infection. The donor label of this sample is uncertain.

This clonotype was detected ten times or more. The rearrangement joins TRBV3-1 to TRBJ2-7; D remains unclear. V lost 4 bases to trimming and J lost 7 bases, with 8 bases between them. Germline V gives CDR1 LGHDT, CDR2 YNNKEL (reference sequence). This CDR3 comprises 11 residues. The CDR3 DNA follows: TGTGCCAGCAGCCGTCTGGAGGAGCAGTACTTC. Translated: CASSRLEEQYF.

This clonotype was recorded at least ten times. V usage is TRBV7-2 and J usage is TRBJ1-1; 11 nucleotides agree with TRBD1. Germline V gives CDR1 SGHTA, CDR2 FQGNSA. The CDR3 is made up of 14 amino acids. The V gene end was trimmed by 5 bases and the J gene end by 4 bases; junction bases not matched to a gene: 3. DNA of the CDR3: TGTGCCAGCAGCCGGACAGGGGGCGTCACTGAAGCTTTCTTT. As protein: CASSRTGGVTEAFF.

This clonotype was recorded at least ten times. The CDR3 nucleotides are TGTGCCAGCAGTTTGACAGGGCGGTCACCCCTCCACTTT. Translating it yields CASSLTGRSPLHF. This chain links TRBV27 with TRBJ1-6; 7 bases are a match to TRBD1. CDR1 and CDR2 from the germline V gene are MNHEY and SMNVEV (reference sequence). The CDR3 runs 13 residues. V gave up 3 bases and J gave up 10 bases; unmatched junction bases: 3.

The table lists this clonotype with a few counts. The chain recombines TRBV12-3 or TRBV12-4 with TRBJ2-3; 8 bases line up with TRBD2. The CDR3 extends over 16 amino acids. Trimming removed 2 bases from V and 1 base from J; junction bases left unmatched: 5. In nucleotides, the CDR3 is TGTGCCAGCAGTTTATTGACTAGCGACCGCACAGATACGCAGTATTTT. Translation: CASSLLTSDRTDTQYF.

This clonotype appeared many times. The CDR3 DNA follows: TGTGCCAGCAGCTTAGAACGGACACTTTATAGCAATCAGCCCCAGCATTTT. Its protein product is CASSLERTLYSNQPQHF. V gene TRBV7-8 combines with J gene TRBJ1-5, with D perhaps TRBD1 (5 bases). The germline V gene encodes CDR1 SGHVS and CDR2 FQNEAQ. Deletions cut 1 base from V and 0 bases from J, with 13 bases between. This CDR3 contains 17 residues.

Here the CDR3 DNA reads TGTGCCAGCAGGGGCAGCACAGATACGCAGTATTTT. It encodes CASRGSTDTQYF. The chain carries TRBV2 and TRBJ2-3; D ambiguous. CDR1 is SNHLY, CDR2 FYNNEI, per germline. V lost 6 bases and J 0 bases, leaving 4 bases between the germline ends. There are 12 residues in the CDR3.

This clonotype was seen many times. The CDR3 nucleotides read TGCGCCAGCAGCACCGGGACAGGGGCAATCGGGGAGCTGTTTTTT. This encodes CASSTGTGAIGELFF. V is TRBV5-1 and J is TRBJ2-2; 10 nucleotides match TRBD1. Germline lookup yields CDR1 SGHRS and CDR2 YFSETQ. CDR3 size: 15 residues. After removal of 4 bases from V and 7 bases from J, the junction contained 7 bases not matched to a gene.

This clonotype has at least ten counts. CDR3 nucleotides: TGTGCCAGCGCGCGCCCAGGGGGAACCTCTGGAAACACCATATATTTT. Its protein is CASARPGGTSGNTIYF. The chain uses TRBV12-3 or TRBV12-4 and TRBJ1-3; 7 nucleotides match TRBD1. Trimming at V came to 8 bases and at J to 0 bases, leaving 10 bases not matched to a gene. The CDR3 is made up of 16 amino acids.

There are a few counts of this clonotype. The chain links TRBV12-3 or TRBV12-4 to TRBJ2-5; 7 nucleotides match TRBD1. V was clipped by 5 bases and J by 0 bases; unmatched bases: 6. This CDR3 region has 15 residues. Here the CDR3 reads CASSGRQGYQETQYF. DNA of the CDR3: TGTGCCAGCAGTGGACGACAGGGATACCAAGAGACCCAGTACTTC.

This clonotype was seen repeatedly, ten times or more. The chain uses TRBV10-2 and TRBJ1-6; D is undetermined. Germline CDR1 and CDR2: WSHSY and SAAADI. This CDR3 region has 17 residues. The ends were cut back, 0 bases at V and 3 bases at J, with 12 bases in the middle. The CDR3 loop is CASSESRTELYNSPLHF. The CDR3, as DNA: TGCGCCAGCAGTGAGTCCAGAACGGAGCTCTATAATTCACCCCTCCACTTT.

This clonotype occurred many times. The genes are TRBV10-2 and TRBJ1-1; the D is unclear. CDR3 size: 14 residues. V was clipped by 3 bases and J by 1 base, with 9 bases between them. Germline CDR1 reads WSHSY; CDR2 reads SAAADI. CDR3 amino acids: CASSDRTANTEAFF. The DNA for the CDR3 is TGCGCCAGCAGTGACCGTACAGCGAACACTGAAGCTTTCTTT.

The table lists this clonotype with many counts. The rearrangement links TRBV11-2 to TRBJ1-1; a possible D gene is TRBD1 (6 bases). The CDR3 totals 15 residues. Trimming removed 2 bases at V and 3 bases at J, with 13 bases between. Germline V gene sequence: CDR1 SGHAT, CDR2 FQNNGV. The CDR3 loop is CASSLRQGWDTEAFF. The CDR3 DNA sequence: TGTGCCAGCAGCTTAAGGCAGGGGTGGGACACTGAAGCTTTCTTT.

The chain joins TRBV11-3 to TRBJ1-1; 8 bases align to TRBD1. Germline V CDR1 and CDR2: SGHNT, YENEEA. V lost 5 bases to trimming and J lost 10 bases; unmatched junction nucleotides: 9. This CDR3 region has 13 residues. CDR3 in amino acids: CASSPTGGRGAFF. The DNA for the CDR3 is TGTGCCAGCAGCCCCACAGGGGGACGGGGAGCTTTCTTT.

J is TRBJ2-6 and V is TRBV6-5; D not resolved. CDR3 size: 17 residues. V was shortened by 0 bases and J by 2 bases, with 11 bases between the two germline ends. Germline V gives CDR1 MNHEY, CDR2 SVGAGI. The CDR3 here is CASSYSNRAAGANVLTF. In DNA form, the CDR3 reads TGTGCCAGCAGTTACTCGAATAGGGCGGCTGGGGCCAACGTCCTGACTTTC.